The 20 T cell receptor beta chains presented below share a single source sample, sequenced in a study of vaccination effects on CD4 cells after COVID-19. TCRdb keeps only in-frame clones here, not all; method: immunoSEQ multiplex PCR. The sample has over 60,000 clones, around two thirds seen once. These receptors lack a known antigen. Using viral peptide pools, the ViraFEST assay grew out antigen-specific CD4+ T cells prior to sequencing. CD4+ T cells were isolated after 10 days of culture. Participants were given two doses of BNT162b2 or mRNA-1273 vaccine. The material sequenced was CD4+ T cells from PBMCs cultured with HCoV-229E spike peptides, taken after COVID-19 vaccination. The receptors were sampled from a human donor who received a COVID-19 vaccine.

The genes are TRBV12-3 or TRBV12-4 and TRBJ1-2; no definite D call. This CDR3 comprises 12 residues. The ends were cut back, 3 bases at V and 3 bases at J, with 5 bases in the middle. The CDR3 bases are TGTGCCAGCAGTTTCTGGGACTATGGCTACACCTTC. Encoded protein: CASSFWDYGYTF.

V usage is TRBV6-5 and J usage is TRBJ2-7, with D unresolved. The V end was cut by 7 bases, the J end by 1 base, with 14 bases between. The germline CDR1 and CDR2 sequences are MNHEY and SVGAGI. The CDR3 sequence is 14 residues long. CDR3 DNA sequence: TGTGCCAGCACCAATTCCCGTCGGTCCTACGAGCAGTACGTC. Translated: CASTNSRRSYEQYV.

The V gene is TRBV5-5, the J gene TRBJ1-5; D possibly corresponds to TRBD1 (6 bases). The germline V gene has CDR1 SGHKS and CDR2 YYEKEE (reference sequence). Deletions cut 4 bases from V and 2 bases from J, with 13 bases between. The CDR3 contains 15 residues. CDR3 protein: CASSPQGPGNQPQHF. Written as DNA, the CDR3 is TGTGCCAGCAGCCCGCAGGGGCCGGGCAATCAGCCCCAGCATTTT.

This clone was counted between two and nine times. The J gene is TRBJ1-2, the V gene TRBV19; D call uncertain. V was cut by 5 bases and J by 9 bases, with 19 bases left in between. CDR3 length: 14 amino acids. The germline V gene encodes CDR1 LNHDA and CDR2 SQIVND (reference sequence). CDR3: CASSGQIGRASYTF. The CDR3, as DNA: TGTGCCAGTAGTGGCCAAATAGGGCGGGCTAGCTACACCTTC.

This chain uses TRBV10-1 with TRBJ2-1; possibly TRBD2 for D (6 bases). The length of the CDR3 is 14 residues. V gave up 4 bases and J gave up 7 bases, with 14 bases separating them. CDR1 WNHNN and CDR2 SYGVQD come from the germline V gene (reference sequence). The CDR3 nucleotides are TGCGCCAGCAGTGTAAGCCTGGGGGGAAATGAGCAGTTCTTC. Amino acids: CASSVSLGGNEQFF.

The chain employs TRBV6-4 and TRBJ1-5; possibly TRBD1 for D (5 bases). CDR3 size: 13 residues. Trimming took off 5 bases at V and 4 bases at J, with 9 bases between the two ends. Germline V gene sequence: CDR1 MRHNA, CDR2 SNTAGT. CDR3 protein: CASSWGENQPQHF. The CDR3 DNA reads TGTGCCAGCAGTTGGGGGGAAAATCAGCCCCAGCATTTT.

The V and J genes are TRBV29-1 and TRBJ1-1; possibly TRBD1 for D (5 bases). Trimming stripped 2 bases from V and 1 base from J, with 5 bases between. Germline assignment: CDR1 SQVTM and CDR2 ANQGSEA. The CDR3 is made up of 12 amino acids. The CDR3 protein is CSVERGNTEAFF. In nucleotides, the CDR3 is TGCAGCGTTGAAAGGGGGAACACTGAAGCTTTCTTT.

The chain employs TRBV5-1 and TRBJ2-3; maybe TRBD1 (5 bases). Looked up from germline, CDR1 is SGHRS and CDR2 is YFSETQ. CDR3 size: 14 residues. Trimming pared 4 bases from V and 2 bases from J, leaving 11 bases between. The CDR3 sequence is CASSVSGSTDTQYF. For the CDR3, the DNA is TGCGCCAGCAGCGTCTCAGGGTCCACAGATACGCAGTATTTT. Full variable domain (rest looked up from reference TRBV5-1 and TRBJ2-3): KAGVTQTPRYLIKTRGQQVTLSCSPISGHRSVSWYQQTPGQGLQFLFEYFSETQRNKGNFPGRFSGRQFSNSRSEMNVSTLELGDSALYLCASSVSGSTDTQYFGPGTRLTVL.

The chain links TRBV2 to TRBJ2-2; D is undetermined. This CDR3 is built from 14 residues. Germline V gives CDR1 SNHLY, CDR2 FYNNEI. Trimming left V 4 bases short and J 7 bases short, with 13 bases between. The CDR3 loop is CASSGTYQYGELFF. Written as DNA, the CDR3 is TGTGCCAGCAGTGGGACCTACCAATACGGGGAGCTGTTTTTT.

This clone occurred once. This chain joins TRBV5-1 and TRBJ1-1; D is unresolved. Germline V lookup: CDR1 SGHRS, CDR2 YFSETQ. The V end lost 5 bases, the J end lost 4 bases, and 15 bases lay between the germline ends. The CDR3 is made up of 14 amino acids. The CDR3 DNA follows: TGCGCCAGCAGTGATCCGGCAGGAGGCACTGAAGCTTTCTTT. This translates into CASSDPAGGTEAFF.

The chain has TRBV6-5 and TRBJ1-3; D is uncertain. The CDR3 extends over 11 amino acids. The V end lost 6 bases, the J end lost 8 bases, and 8 bases lay between the germline ends. Germline V gene data show CDR1 as MNHEY and CDR2 as SVGAGI. CDR3 sequence: CASREADTIYF. CDR3 nucleotides: TGTGCCAGCAGGGAGGCCGACACCATATATTTT.

This rearrangement joins TRBV29-1 to TRBJ1-1, with D maybe TRBD1 (5 bases). The CDR3 sequence is 15 residues long. Germline V lookup: CDR1 SQVTM, CDR2 ANQGSEA. Trimming cost V 4 bases and J 0 bases, with 15 bases left between them. CDR3 nucleotides: TGCAGCGTTGCGGGGAGGGGAGGGTTGAACACTGAAGCTTTCTTT. This encodes CSVAGRGGLNTEAFF.

There are a few counts of this clone. The genes are TRBV7-9 and TRBJ2-3; TRBD1 might be the D (6 bases). V lost 0 bases and J lost 0, with 7 bases in between. Germline CDR1 SEHNR, CDR2 FQNEAQ (reference sequence). The CDR3 is 15 amino acids. CDR3 sequence (DNA): TGTGCCAGCAGCTTAGCCGGACAGAGCACAGATACGCAGTATTTT. Protein product: CASSLAGQSTDTQYF.

The chain links TRBV5-1 to TRBJ2-1; D call uncertain. V was pared by 4 bases and J by 8 bases, with 13 bases between. Germline lookup yields CDR1 SGHRS and CDR2 YFSETQ. This CDR3 spans 13 amino acids. The CDR3: CASSPGPNDEQFF. CDR3 DNA: TGCGCCAGCAGCCCCGGACCAAACGATGAGCAGTTCTTC.

The rearrangement links TRBV28 to TRBJ2-5, with 8 bases aligning to TRBD1. Germline V lookup: CDR1 MDHEN, CDR2 SYDVKM. The ends lost 2 bases at V and 5 bases at J; junction bases unmatched: 10. The CDR3 totals 16 residues. The CDR3 region has the DNA TGTGCCAGCAGTTTACGCCGTGGCAGGGGGCAGGAGACCCAGTACTTC. Protein sequence: CASSLRRGRGQETQYF.

V usage is TRBV3-1 (or the pseudogene TRBV3-2) and J usage is TRBJ1-1, with D unresolved. V shed 1 base and J shed 1 base, with 7 bases lying between them. CDR3 length equals 14 residues. Germline values: CDR1 LGHDT, CDR2 YNNKEL (reference sequence). The chain's CDR3 is CASSQAGGNTEAFF. In DNA, the CDR3 is TGTGCCAGCAGCCAAGCAGGTGGGAACACTGAAGCTTTCTTT.

This chain uses TRBV7-8 with TRBJ1-5; a possible D gene is TRBD1 (5 bases). CDR1 is SGHVS, CDR2 FQNEAQ, per germline. This CDR3 region has 13 residues. The ends were cut back, 1 base at V and 5 bases at J, with 6 bases in the middle. The CDR3 nucleotides are TGTGCCAGCAGCTTAGAGGGGTATCAGCCCCAGCATTTT. Translating gives CASSLEGYQPQHF. The full variable domain, its missing parts supplied by reference TRBV7-8 and TRBJ1-5, is GAGVSQSPRYKVAKRGQDVALRCDPISGHVSLFWYQQALGQGPEFLTYFQNEAQLDKSGLPSDRFFAERPEGSVSTLKIQRTQQEDSAVYLCASSLEGYQPQHFGDGTRLSIL.

V is TRBV6-5 and J is TRBJ1-6; D perhaps matches TRBD1 (5 bases). CDR3 size: 14 residues. V shed 4 bases and J shed 7 bases, with 11 bases lying between them. The germline CDR1 and CDR2 sequences are MNHEY and SVGAGI. CDR3 sequence: CASSWGRPNSPLHF. CDR3 DNA sequence: TGTGCCAGCAGTTGGGGACGGCCAAATTCACCCCTCCACTTT.

V gene TRBV19 combines with J gene TRBJ2-1, with a weak D call TRBD1 (7 bases). Germline CDR1 reads LNHDA; CDR2 reads SQIVND (reference sequence). The CDR3 totals 17 residues. V was trimmed by 8 bases and J by 8 bases, leaving 28 bases between them. As DNA, the CDR3 is TGTGCCAGTTCGAAGAGAGCTCAGGGGGGTCGAGGGTATGAGCAGTTCTTC. It codes for CASSKRAQGGRGYEQFF.

This clone was seen just once. V gene TRBV18 combines with J gene TRBJ1-2; weak D call: TRBD1 (6 bases). The CDR3 is 13 residues long. Trimming pared 2 bases from V and 10 bases from J, leaving 14 bases between. Germline V lookup: CDR1 KGHSH, CDR2 LQKENI. In DNA, the CDR3 is TGTGCCAGCTCACCAGGACAGCGTACCTCCTACACCTTC. Encoded protein: CASSPGQRTSYTF.